These 6 T cell receptor beta chains were sequenced from one sample in a study of T-cell reconstitution after alpha-beta-depleted transplantation in children. It was with unique molecular identifiers that the TCRbeta library was prepared. MiXCR, run by TCRdb on the PCR reads, gives a single entry per CDR3 protein. The sample shows 550,000 to 600,000 distinct CDR3 sequences, 23% of them seen only once. Specimen: PBMCs, mostly from graft donor cells, collected 360 days after TCRalphabeta/CD19-depleted stem cell transplant. These TCRs come from a boy under three years old who had a stem cell transplant for acute myeloid leukemia, so the T cells may come from the graft donor.

This clonotype was seen repeatedly, ten times or more. The chain combines TRBV7-8 with TRBJ2-3, with 8 bases aligning to TRBD1. Germline V gives CDR1 SGHVS, CDR2 FQNEAQ. The CDR3 is made up of 15 amino acids. V shed 0 bases, J shed 5 bases, and the junction held 4 bases outside the gene matches. The CDR3 reads CASSLAQGAKDTQYF. For the CDR3, the DNA is TGTGCCAGCAGCTTAGCGCAGGGGGCGAAAGATACGCAGTATTTT.

The CDR3 DNA is TGTGCCAGCAGCTTAGGCGTTAGCGGGTCGAGGGAGCAGTACTTC. It encodes CASSLGVSGSREQYF. The chain carries TRBV7-2 and TRBJ2-7; 7 nucleotides align to TRBD2. V shed 1 base and J 7 bases; nucleotides not matched to a gene: 10. The germline CDR1 and CDR2 sequences are SGHTA and FQGNSA. The CDR3 sequence is 15 residues long.

The chain combines TRBV18 with TRBJ2-1; D is undetermined. V lost 2 bases and J lost 8, with 7 bases in between. The germline V gene encodes CDR1 KGHSH and CDR2 LQKENI. The CDR3 contains 12 residues. DNA for the CDR3: TGTGCCAGCTCACCAGGGGTCCATGAGCAGTTCTTC. Translated, it gives CASSPGVHEQFF.

J is TRBJ2-1 and V is TRBV11-3; 12 bases line up with TRBD1. CDR3 length: 15 amino acids. J lost 10 bases, V lost 2 bases, and 6 bases had no gene match. Germline CDR1 is SGHNT and CDR2 is YENEEA. CDR3 region: CASSLRDRGLGEQFF. The CDR3, as DNA: TGTGCCAGCAGCTTACGGGACAGGGGGCTCGGAGAGCAGTTCTTC.

This clonotype was found a few times. This chain links TRBV25-1 with TRBJ2-1; 8 nucleotides align to TRBD1. Germline CDR1 and CDR2: MGHDK and SYGVNS. This CDR3 is built from 16 residues. V gave up 3 bases and J gave up 6 bases; unmatched junction bases: 10. The CDR3, as DNA: TGTGCCAGCAGTGATTCCGGACAGGGAAATCTCAATGAGCAGTTCTTC. Translated, it gives CASSDSGQGNLNEQFF.

The rearrangement joins TRBV10-3 to TRBJ2-5, with 15 bases matching TRBD2. With V trimmed by 2 bases and J by 5 bases, 3 bases remained unmatched. The length of the CDR3 is 16 residues. Germline V gene data show CDR1 as ENHRY and CDR2 as SYGVKD. CDR3 protein: CAISEGLAGGPETQYF. CDR3 DNA: TGTGCCATCAGTGAGGGACTAGCGGGGGGGCCGGAGACCCAGTACTTC.